The rows below give T cell receptor beta chains drawn from one sample of a study of cytomegalovirus exposure and HLA in healthy donors. Assay: immunoSEQ multiplex PCR; the TCRdb copy retains only in-frame clones and omits some. This table holds 150,000 to 200,000 clones, 77% found once. The sequenced material came from PBMCs. The receptors here all came from an older woman in good health and CMV-seropositive. Each CDR3 is given with its conserved first and last residue. D genes are given only for firm matches.

j_call: TRBJ2-7
v_call: TRBV5-5
d_call: TRBD2
cdr3_aa: CAATEGRERSYEQYF

j_call: TRBJ2-4
v_call: TRBV5-1
d_call: -
cdr3_aa: CASSLGQGYYLLLAKNSQYF

j_call: TRBJ1-1
v_call: TRBV19
d_call: -
cdr3_aa: CASRSRGGTEAFF

j_call: TRBJ2-1
v_call: TRBV30
d_call: TRBD2
cdr3_aa: CAWSRSSGLFNEQFF

j_call: TRBJ1-2
v_call: TRBV27
d_call: TRBD1
cdr3_aa: CASYPIGQGATNYGYTF

j_call: TRBJ2-2
v_call: TRBV5-1
d_call: TRBD1
cdr3_aa: CASSSGTDTGELFF

j_call: TRBJ2-5
v_call: TRBV7-3
d_call: -
cdr3_aa: CASSPRGSPETQYF

j_call: TRBJ2-1
v_call: TRBV5-4
d_call: -
cdr3_aa: CASSSQEVNEQFF

j_call: TRBJ2-1
v_call: TRBV2
d_call: TRBD1
cdr3_aa: CARQGAREQFF

j_call: TRBJ2-3
v_call: TRBV27
d_call: -
cdr3_aa: CATARQYTDTQYF

j_call: TRBJ1-4
v_call: TRBV28
d_call: -
cdr3_aa: CASRSPLTGKLFF

j_call: TRBJ1-2
v_call: TRBV6-6
d_call: -
cdr3_aa: CASSLGGYGYTF

j_call: TRBJ2-7
v_call: TRBV7-2
d_call: TRBD2
cdr3_aa: CASSLGVSGGSYEQYF

j_call: TRBJ2-7
v_call: TRBV7-8
d_call: TRBD1
cdr3_aa: CASSSDRVSEQYF

j_call: TRBJ1-1
v_call: TRBV7-3
d_call: TRBD1
cdr3_aa: CASSLYKGQGEAFF

j_call: TRBJ2-7
v_call: TRBV28
d_call: TRBD1
cdr3_aa: CASSFRGQFYEQYF

j_call: TRBJ1-3
v_call: TRBV11-2
d_call: TRBD1
cdr3_aa: CASSLDRDRVSGNTIYF

j_call: TRBJ1-6
v_call: TRBV14
d_call: TRBD1
cdr3_aa: CASSAGDRPNSPLHF

j_call: TRBJ2-7
v_call: TRBV5-4
d_call: -
cdr3_aa: CASSQDSGYEQYF

j_call: TRBJ2-7
v_call: TRBV6-6
d_call: -
cdr3_aa: CASFEPTYEQYF

j_call: TRBJ1-4
v_call: TRBV5-1
d_call: -
cdr3_aa: CAIPLQNPNEKLFF

j_call: TRBJ2-5
v_call: TRBV6-6
d_call: TRBD2
cdr3_aa: CASAAGGLETQYF

j_call: TRBJ2-6
v_call: TRBV4-1
d_call: -
cdr3_aa: CASSQAQGRPSGANVLTF

j_call: TRBJ2-1
v_call: TRBV6-1
d_call: TRBD2
cdr3_aa: CASQPAGGGYNEQFF

j_call: TRBJ1-2
v_call: TRBV2
d_call: -
cdr3_aa: CASSEAGPGGYTF

j_call: TRBJ1-4
v_call: TRBV6-1
d_call: -
cdr3_aa: CASSDRVLRTTNEKLFF

j_call: TRBJ2-7
v_call: TRBV7-8
d_call: TRBD2
cdr3_aa: CASSLKLAGASLGEQYF

j_call: TRBJ1-4
v_call: TRBV12-1
d_call: -
cdr3_aa: CASSFRTGSLLSEKLFF

j_call: TRBJ2-7
v_call: TRBV4-1
d_call: -
cdr3_aa: CASSQDWADYEQYF

j_call: TRBJ2-7
v_call: TRBV18
d_call: TRBD1
cdr3_aa: CASSPTQGVGNEQYF

j_call: TRBJ2-5
v_call: TRBV27
d_call: -
cdr3_aa: CASSLGGEETQYF

j_call: TRBJ2-2
v_call: TRBV7-2
d_call: TRBD1
cdr3_aa: CASSPGQGGPGELFF

j_call: TRBJ2-2
v_call: TRBV18
d_call: -
cdr3_aa: CASSREAGELFF

j_call: TRBJ2-1
v_call: TRBV7-6
d_call: TRBD2
cdr3_aa: CASSFGASGYAYNEQFF

j_call: TRBJ2-1
v_call: TRBV28
d_call: TRBD1
cdr3_aa: CASSQGTGMAEQFF

j_call: TRBJ1-5
v_call: TRBV19
d_call: TRBD1
cdr3_aa: CASRDRGGYQPQHF

j_call: TRBJ2-3
v_call: TRBV5-4
d_call: TRBD2
cdr3_aa: CASRTSGGGLTDTQYF

j_call: TRBJ1-1
v_call: TRBV29-1
d_call: TRBD1
cdr3_aa: CSGRQGPTMNTEAFF

j_call: TRBJ2-6
v_call: TRBV12-5
d_call: -
cdr3_aa: CASGLSGANGLTF

j_call: TRBJ2-4
v_call: TRBV19
d_call: -
cdr3_aa: CATAGTLKNIQYF

j_call: TRBJ1-1
v_call: TRBV5-1
d_call: -
cdr3_aa: CASSSRGNSEAFF

j_call: TRBJ2-5
v_call: TRBV19
d_call: TRBD2
cdr3_aa: CASSGAGGPQETQYF

j_call: TRBJ2-5
v_call: TRBV5-6
d_call: -
cdr3_aa: CASSLVGEGETQYF

j_call: TRBJ2-5
v_call: TRBV21-1
d_call: -
cdr3_aa: CASTSATGKQETQYF

j_call: TRBJ2-7
v_call: TRBV5-1
d_call: TRBD2
cdr3_aa: CASSLASGSYEQYF

j_call: TRBJ2-5
v_call: TRBV6-5
d_call: TRBD2
cdr3_aa: CASSYQSGSKGETQYF

j_call: TRBJ2-1
v_call: TRBV9
d_call: TRBD1
cdr3_aa: CASSAYRGEQFF

j_call: TRBJ2-7
v_call: TRBV5-4
d_call: -
cdr3_aa: CASSWRGQDEQYF

j_call: TRBJ2-1
v_call: TRBV7-6
d_call: TRBD2
cdr3_aa: CASSYGVAGVDEQFF

j_call: TRBJ1-5
v_call: TRBV7-8
d_call: TRBD1
cdr3_aa: CASSLGDRARGFSNQPQHF

j_call: TRBJ1-4
v_call: TRBV29-1
d_call: -
cdr3_aa: CSVGAAGTEKLFF

j_call: TRBJ2-5
v_call: TRBV5-1
d_call: TRBD1
cdr3_aa: CASRRWTGTFQETQYF

j_call: TRBJ2-2
v_call: TRBV6-1
d_call: TRBD1
cdr3_aa: CASRTQGGNTGELFF

j_call: TRBJ2-2
v_call: TRBV18
d_call: TRBD2
cdr3_aa: CASSPPSTSGNTGELFF

j_call: TRBJ1-3
v_call: TRBV4-2
d_call: TRBD1
cdr3_aa: CASSQESLDRGRLSSGNTIYF

j_call: TRBJ1-2
v_call: TRBV7-9
d_call: TRBD1
cdr3_aa: CASSLEGTAIYGYTF